The 26 T cell receptor beta chains listed next were all sequenced from one sample in a study of blood T cell repertoires in COVID-19. Sequencing used immunoSEQ multiplex PCR; TCRdb keeps in-frame clones, though not all of them. The sample lists some 300,000 clones; around 91% were seen once. Sequenced input: PBMCs or T cells enriched from blood (not recorded which). The source is a woman in her forties who had recovered from COVID-19.

The genes are TRBV3-1 (or the pseudogene TRBV3-2) and TRBJ1-2; D is undetermined. Germline lookup yields CDR1 LGHDT and CDR2 YNNKEL (reference sequence). Trimming pared 1 base from V and 3 bases from J, leaving 12 bases between. CDR3 length: 15 amino acids. DNA of the CDR3: TGTGCCAGCAGCCAAGTCTTCCACAGATACTATGGCTACACCTTC. This codes for CASSQVFHRYYGYTF.

This clone is a singleton in its sample. The chain joins TRBV3-1 (or the pseudogene TRBV3-2) to TRBJ2-3, with 9 bases identical to TRBD2. This CDR3 spans 19 amino acids. V was pared by 1 base and J by 4 bases, with 15 bases of the junction left unmatched. CDR1 is LGHDT and CDR2 is YNNKEL in the germline V gene (reference sequence). The CDR3 region has the DNA TGTGCCAGCAGCCAAGGAGTTACCGAGACTAGCGGTTCCCCAGATACGCAGTATTTT. Residues: CASSQGVTETSGSPDTQYF.

The chain is built from TRBV19 and TRBJ1-6; 8 bases are shared with TRBD1. Germline V CDR1 and CDR2: LNHDA, SQIVND (reference sequence). V gave up 3 bases and J gave up 4 bases; unmatched junction bases: 23. This CDR3 contains 22 residues. Here the CDR3 reads CASSINSLGQGWWGGYNSPLHF. For the CDR3, the DNA is TGTGCCAGTAGTATCAACTCCCTCGGACAGGGTTGGTGGGGTGGATATAATTCACCCCTCCACTTT. Filled out from reference TRBV19 and TRBJ1-6, the complete variable domain reads DGGITQSPKYLFRKEGQNVTLSCEQNLNHDAMYWYRQDPGQGLRLIYYSQIVNDFQKGDIAEGYSVSREKKESFPLTVTSAQKNPTAFYLCASSINSLGQGWWGGYNSPLHFGNGTRLTVT.

This rearrangement joins TRBV6-5 to TRBJ1-1, with 8 bases fitting TRBD1. The V and J ends lost 2 bases and 5 bases, in that order; junction bases with no gene match: 7. The CDR3 length is 15 residues. Germline CDR1 reads MNHEY; CDR2 reads SVGAGI. Here the CDR3 reads CASSYPSGGRTEAFF. CDR3 DNA sequence: TGTGCCAGCAGTTACCCCTCAGGGGGCCGGACTGAAGCTTTCTTT.

The chain recombines TRBV7-9 with TRBJ2-3; no clear D gene. This CDR3 is 15 amino acids long. V was clipped by 5 bases and J by 0 bases, with 12 bases between them. Germline values: CDR1 SEHNR, CDR2 FQNEAQ (reference sequence). The CDR3 DNA reads as TGTGCCAGCAGCCTTTGGTCGACTAGCACAGATACGCAGTATTTT. This gives the protein CASSLWSTSTDTQYF.

This chain uses TRBV7-6 with TRBJ1-5, with 10 bases aligning to TRBD1. The germline CDR1 and CDR2 sequences are SGHVS and FNYEAQ. There are 14 residues in the CDR3. After removal of 5 bases from V and 5 bases from J, the junction contained 3 bases not matched to a gene. The CDR3 sequence: CASSLGQGHQPQHF. The CDR3 region has the DNA TGTGCCAGCAGCCTGGGACAGGGGCATCAGCCCCAGCATTTT.

Concerning this clone: At the DNA level, this CDR3 is encoded by other sequences in the same sample as well. The genes are TRBV19 and TRBJ2-5; 7 nucleotides align to TRBD2. This CDR3 is 14 amino acids long. V was clipped by 11 bases and J by 1 base; unmatched bases: 10. Germline V gene data show CDR1 as LNHDA and CDR2 as SQIVND (reference sequence). The CDR3 DNA reads TGTGCCTCCTCCGCGGGAGCGATCCAAGAGACCCAGTACTTC. This translates into CASSAGAIQETQYF. Supplemented by reference TRBV19 and TRBJ2-5, the full variable domain reads DGGITQSPKYLFRKEGQNVTLSCEQNLNHDAMYWYRQDPGQGLRLIYYSQIVNDFQKGDIAEGYSVSREKKESFPLTVTSAQKNPTAFYLCASSAGAIQETQYFGPGTRLLVL.

This sequence joins TRBV7-2 and TRBJ1-2; perhaps TRBD1 as D (6 bases). Germline CDR1 and CDR2: SGHTA and FQGNSA. This CDR3 comprises 14 residues. V lost 7 bases to trimming and J lost 5 bases, with 17 bases between them. Here the CDR3 DNA reads TGTGCCAGCAACCTGGACAGCTCGAGGTATGGCTACACCTTC. It yields the protein CASNLDSSRYGYTF.

The rearrangement joins TRBV28 to TRBJ2-2; weak D call: TRBD2 (7 bases). The CDR3 has 15 residues. Germline V gene data show CDR1 as MDHEN and CDR2 as SYDVKM. Trimming stripped 8 bases from V and 5 bases from J, with 18 bases between. CDR3 nucleotide sequence: TGTGCCAGCGGGGGACGGGGGGCTGGAACCGGGGAGCTGTTTTTT. This codes for CASGGRGAGTGELFF.

J is TRBJ1-2 and V is TRBV5-3; 10 nucleotides match TRBD1. TRBV5-3 is filed as an ORF, its function uncertain. V dropped 0 bases and J dropped 0; count of bases not matched to a gene: 5. The CDR3 sequence is 17 residues long. The CDR3 DNA sequence: TGTGCCAGAAGCTTGGGGGACAGGGGAATGGCTAACTATGGCTACACCTTC. This sequence encodes CARSLGDRGMANYGYTF.

The chain recombines TRBV7-6 with TRBJ2-3; 7 positions match TRBD2. Trimming at V came to 0 bases and at J to 2 bases, leaving 5 bases not matched to a gene. Germline values: CDR1 SGHVS, CDR2 FNYEAQ. The CDR3 sequence is 16 residues long. The chain's CDR3 is CASSLARGSVTDTQYF. The DNA for the CDR3 is TGTGCCAGCAGCTTAGCCCGCGGGAGCGTCACAGATACGCAGTATTTT.

With regard to this clone: The junction does not match germline at one end; this may be a read error. The chain links TRBV6-2 or TRBV6-3 to TRBJ2-6; 7 nucleotides line up with TRBD1. The CDR3 extends over 19 amino acids. Germline V CDR1 and CDR2: MNHEY, SVGEGT. The CDR3 nucleotides are TGTGCCAGCAATTACGAGGGGGCAGGGCTCTCCTCTGGGGCCAACGTCCTGACTTTC. This sequence encodes CASNYEGAGLSSGANVLTF.

The count of this clone is one. V is TRBV7-9 and J is TRBJ2-4, with unresolved D. Germline V gene data show CDR1 as SEHNR and CDR2 as FQNEAQ (reference sequence). The CDR3 contains 14 residues. The germline V and J ends were trimmed by 5 bases and 7 bases, with 15 bases remaining between them. CDR3 bases: TGTGCCAGCAGCCACCGTACAGAAGAGAACATTCAGTACTTC. It encodes CASSHRTEENIQYF.

CDR3 bases: TGTGCCACCAGCAGAGGACAGGGACCTAACACCGGGGAGCTGTTTTTT. Its translation is CATSRGQGPNTGELFF. The chain joins TRBV15 to TRBJ2-2; 7 bases line up with TRBD1. The CDR3 is 16 residues long. In germline, CDR1 is LNHNV, CDR2 YYDKDF (reference sequence). Trimming removed 1 base from V and 2 bases from J; junction bases left unmatched: 4.

In DNA, the CDR3 is TGTGCCATCAGTGACCTCGGGACAGGGGTCTACGAGCAGTACTTC. Encoded protein: CAISDLGTGVYEQYF. This chain joins TRBV10-3 and TRBJ2-7; 10 bases match TRBD1. Germline loops: CDR1 ENHRY, CDR2 SYGVKD. The J segment lost 3 bases and the V segment lost 3 bases, leaving 5 bases of the junction unmatched. There are 15 residues in the CDR3.

This chain uses TRBV5-8 with TRBJ1-3; D is unresolved. The CDR3 runs to 12 residues. Trimming took 10 bases from V and 1 from J, leaving 9 bases between them. CDR1 is SGHTS and CDR2 is YDEGEE in the germline V gene. CDR3 nucleotide sequence: TGTGCCTCAGGAGGGTCTGGAAACACCATATATTTT. Its translation is CASGGSGNTIYF.

This chain joins TRBV6-2 or TRBV6-3 and TRBJ1-1, with 10 positions matching TRBD1. With V trimmed by 4 bases and J by 4 bases, 9 bases remained unmatched. CDR1 and CDR2 (germline): MNHEY, SVGEGT. The CDR3 has 16 amino acids. CDR3 in amino acids: CASSFQTGGWGTEAFF. CDR3 coding DNA: TGTGCCAGCAGTTTCCAGACAGGGGGCTGGGGCACTGAAGCTTTCTTT.

The chain has TRBV9 and TRBJ2-2, with a weak D call TRBD2 (5 bases). The ends were cut back, 0 bases at V and 4 bases at J, with 16 bases in the middle. This CDR3 has 17 amino acids. Germline values: CDR1 SGDLS, CDR2 YYNGEE. CDR3 sequence reads: CASSVGGSAFSTGELFF. The CDR3 DNA reads TGTGCCAGCAGCGTAGGAGGGTCAGCATTCTCCACCGGGGAGCTGTTTTTT.

The V and J genes are TRBV4-3 and TRBJ1-2; no clear D gene. Trimming shortened V by 2 bases and J by 0 bases, and 7 bases separated the two germline ends. The germline CDR1 and CDR2 sequences are LGHNA and YSLEER. The CDR3 consists of 14 residues. The CDR3 DNA reads as TGCGCCAGCAGCCAAACCCAGGCTAACTATGGCTACACCTTC. It translates to CASSQTQANYGYTF.

The genes are TRBV7-2 and TRBJ1-5, with D unclear. The CDR3 is 12 amino acids. The germline V gene encodes CDR1 SGHTA and CDR2 FQGNSA. With 4 bases removed from V and 7 bases from J, the gap between germline ends came to 8 bases. CDR3 nucleotides: TGTGCCAGCAGCTCGTCGGGGCAGCCCCAGCATTTT. It encodes CASSSSGQPQHF. Full variable domain (remainder filled in from reference TRBV7-2 and TRBJ1-5): GAGVSQSPSNKVTEKGKDVELRCDPISGHTALYWYRQSLGQGLEFLIYFQGNSAPDKSGLPSDRFSAERTGGSVSTLTIQRTQQEDSAVYLCASSSSGQPQHFGDGTRLSIL.

This clone was observed a handful of times. The rearrangement links TRBV10-2 to TRBJ1-5, with D unresolved. Trimming took off 4 bases at V and 2 bases at J, with 12 bases between the two ends. This CDR3 comprises 15 residues. Germline V gives CDR1 WSHSY, CDR2 SAAADI. The CDR3 sequence is CASSATNPGNQPQHF. In nucleotides, the CDR3 is TGCGCCAGCAGTGCAACGAATCCGGGCAATCAGCCCCAGCATTTT.

The rearrangement uses TRBV6-6 and TRBJ2-7; the D gene is possibly TRBD1 (5 bases). CDR1 is MNHNY and CDR2 is SVGAGI in the germline V gene (reference sequence). Between the trimmed V and J ends, which lost 5 bases and 0 bases, there was a span of 8 bases. The CDR3 contains 13 residues. This CDR3 is CASSLGPSYEQYF. CDR3 sequence (DNA): TGTGCCAGCAGTCTGGGGCCCTCCTACGAGCAGTACTTC.

The DNA of the CDR3 is TGTGCTAGTGGTTTCGGACAGGGGGCGAACTATGGCTACACCTTC. Translation gives CASGFGQGANYGYTF. V and J are TRBV12-5 and TRBJ1-2, with 11 bases matching TRBD1. Germline lookup yields CDR1 LGHNT and CDR2 FRNRAP. The CDR3 has 15 residues. The ends lost 3 bases at V and 2 bases at J; junction bases unmatched: 2.

This clone was observed a few times. This rearrangement joins TRBV30 to TRBJ1-4; no firm D call. This CDR3 spans 13 amino acids. Germline assignment: CDR1 GTSNPN and CDR2 SVGIG (reference sequence). With 2 bases removed from V and 7 bases from J, the gap between germline ends came to 11 bases. CDR3 nucleotide sequence: TGTGCCTGGAGTTTGAGAGTCGGTGAAAAACTGTTTTTT. It encodes CAWSLRVGEKLFF.

J is TRBJ2-7 and V is TRBV7-3, with TRBD2 matching over 8 bases. Germline trimming cut 2 bases from V and 0 bases from J; bases unmatched to any gene: 3. CDR1 and CDR2 from the germline V gene are SGHTA and FQGTGA. The CDR3 runs 15 residues. The CDR3 loop reads CASSLLAGFSYEQYF. CDR3 sequence (DNA): TGTGCCAGCAGCTTACTAGCGGGTTTCTCCTACGAGCAGTACTTC.

V and J are TRBV27 and TRBJ1-6; D uncertain. The CDR3 covers 12 residues. Trimming shortened V by 10 bases and J by 8 bases, and 12 bases separated the two germline ends. Germline CDR1 MNHEY, CDR2 SMNVEV (reference sequence). The CDR3 spells CATGPRDSPLHF. The CDR3 DNA follows: TGTGCCACCGGCCCCCGGGATTCACCCCTCCACTTT.